These 7 T cell receptor beta chains originate from one sample sequenced in a study of T-cell memory formation after mild COVID-19. TCRdb independently ran MiXCR on the 5' RACE reads; one entry per CDR3 protein. The sample carries fewer than 50,000 distinct CDR3 sequences, around 6.3% recorded once. The sample consisted of PBMCs or a T cell subset sorted from them (not recorded which). The receptors here all came from an adult who had mild COVID-19 (a few samples of this study predate the infection). Cell type and time point are not known.

This clonotype has at least ten counts. V gene TRBV6-5 combines with J gene TRBJ1-2, with 7 positions matching TRBD1. Germline CDR1 is MNHEY and CDR2 is SVGAGI. There are 13 residues in the CDR3. The J segment lost 1 base and the V segment lost 10 bases, leaving 6 bases of the junction unmatched. DNA for the CDR3: TGTGCCATCAGGGACAGTTTTAACTATGGCTACACCTTC. Protein product: CAIRDSFNYGYTF.

There are a few counts of this clonotype. The chain couples TRBV30 to TRBJ1-5; D unresolved. This CDR3 is built from 12 residues. Per the germline V gene, CDR1 is GTSNPN and CDR2 is SVGIG (reference sequence). Trimming left V 2 bases short and J 6 bases short, with 8 bases between. CDR3 in amino acids: CAWSSGSQPQHF. CDR3 in DNA: TGTGCCTGGAGTTCAGGAAGTCAGCCCCAGCATTTT.

The rearrangement links TRBV2 to TRBJ2-5; D is possibly TRBD1 (7 bases). The V gene lost 1 base and the J gene lost 5 bases, with 14 bases spanning the gap. CDR3 size: 15 residues. Germline V gives CDR1 SNHLY, CDR2 FYNNEI. As DNA, the CDR3 is TGTGCCAGCAGTGAAGACAGGGGAGGATGGGAGACCCAGTACTTC. Translation: CASSEDRGGWETQYF.

This clonotype was observed many times. The chain has TRBV30 and TRBJ2-3, with 13 bases aligning to TRBD2. The V gene's germline CDR1 is GTSNPN and CDR2 SVGIG (reference sequence). The CDR3 runs 15 residues. V lost 5 bases to trimming and J lost 5 bases; unmatched junction nucleotides: 7. The chain's CDR3 is CAWATSGRFGDTQYF. DNA of the CDR3: TGTGCCTGGGCGACTAGCGGGAGGTTTGGAGATACGCAGTATTTT.

This clonotype was recorded at least ten times. This chain connects TRBV20-1 to TRBJ1-1, with D perhaps TRBD1 (5 bases). The CDR3 loop spans 12 amino acids. V lost 4 bases and J 3 bases, leaving 9 bases between the germline ends. The germline CDR1 and CDR2 sequences are DFQATT and SNEGSKA (reference sequence). CDR3: CSANTGDTEAFF. The CDR3 nucleotides read TGCAGTGCTAACACGGGGGACACTGAAGCTTTCTTT.

This clonotype was detected only a few times. The rearrangement links TRBV11-1 to TRBJ2-6, with D possibly being TRBD1 (5 bases). The CDR3 loop spans 15 amino acids. Between the trimmed V and J ends, which lost 0 bases and 2 bases, there was a span of 5 bases. CDR1 is SGHAT, CDR2 FQDESV, per germline (reference sequence). This CDR3 is CASSLAGAGANVLTF. The CDR3 DNA is TGTGCCAGCAGCTTAGCAGGGGCTGGGGCCAACGTCCTGACTTTC.

This clonotype was seen a handful of times. The chain combines TRBV11-1 with TRBJ2-6; perhaps TRBD1 as D (6 bases). The CDR3 contains 16 residues. CDR1 and CDR2 (germline): SGHAT, FQDESV (reference sequence). The ends were cut back, 4 bases at V and 1 base at J, with 11 bases in the middle. CDR3 sequence: CASSSNRVSGANVLTF. CDR3 DNA: TGTGCCAGCAGCTCTAACAGGGTGTCTGGGGCCAACGTCCTGACTTTC.